The following is a T cell receptor beta chain sequence with its context. V was trimmed by 8 bases and J by 12 bases, leaving 25 bases between them. The CDR3 has 14 residues. CDR1 is SNHLY and CDR2 is FYNNEI in the germline V gene. The sample originates from a study of shared clonotypes between healthy human individuals. Repertoires were generated with immunoSEQ multiplex PCR, while TCRdb's copy carries only in-frame clones and drops some. Counted here are 600,000 to 750,000 clones, roughly 72% occurring once; the ten biggest clones make up about 1.8%. The TCR comes from a woman aged 30 to 39 in good health. Sample: memory CD4+ T cells sorted from blood. The sample's subset: CD45RA-negative fraction. The gene calls are TRBV2 and TRBJ1-2, with TRBD1 as a possible D gene (5 bases). The CDR3 nucleotides read TGTGCCAGCGGGAGGGGTGACATGGATCTCGTGAACACCTTC. This sequence encodes CASGRGDMDLVNTF. The entire variable domain, with the rest obtained from reference TRBV2 and TRBJ1-2, is as follows: EPEVTQTPSHQVTQMGQEVILRCVPISNHLYFYWYRQILGQKVEFLVSFYNNEISEKSEIFDDQFSVERPDGSNFTLKIRSTKLEDSAMYFCASGRGDMDLVNTFGSGTRLTVV.